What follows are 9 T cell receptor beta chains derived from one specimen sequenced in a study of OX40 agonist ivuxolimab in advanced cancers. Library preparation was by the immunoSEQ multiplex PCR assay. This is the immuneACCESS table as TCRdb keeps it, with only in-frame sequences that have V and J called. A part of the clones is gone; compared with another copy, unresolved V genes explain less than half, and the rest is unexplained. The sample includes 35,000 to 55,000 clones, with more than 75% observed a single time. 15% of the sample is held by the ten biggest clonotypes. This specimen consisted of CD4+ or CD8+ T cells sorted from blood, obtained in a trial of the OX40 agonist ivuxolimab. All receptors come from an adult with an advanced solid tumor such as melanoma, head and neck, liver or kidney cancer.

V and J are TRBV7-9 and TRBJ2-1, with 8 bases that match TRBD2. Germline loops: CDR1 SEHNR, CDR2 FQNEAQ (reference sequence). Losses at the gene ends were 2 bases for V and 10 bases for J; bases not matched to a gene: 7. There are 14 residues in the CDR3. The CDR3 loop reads CASSLRLAGSEQFF. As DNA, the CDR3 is TGTGCCAGCAGCTTAAGGCTAGCGGGTTCGGAGCAGTTCTTC.

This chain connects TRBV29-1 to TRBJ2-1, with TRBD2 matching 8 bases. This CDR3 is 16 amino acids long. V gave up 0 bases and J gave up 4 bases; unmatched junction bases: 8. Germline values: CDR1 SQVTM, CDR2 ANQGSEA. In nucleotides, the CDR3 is TGCAGCGTTGAAGACTACGGGGGGGCGAGGTACAATGAGCAGTTCTTC. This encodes CSVEDYGGARYNEQFF.

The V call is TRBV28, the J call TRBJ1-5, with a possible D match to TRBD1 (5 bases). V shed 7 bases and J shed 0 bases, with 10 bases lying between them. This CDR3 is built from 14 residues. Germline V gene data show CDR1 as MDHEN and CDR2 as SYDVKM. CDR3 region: CASIGDYSNQPQHF. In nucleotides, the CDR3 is TGTGCCAGCATTGGGGACTATAGCAATCAGCCCCAGCATTTT.

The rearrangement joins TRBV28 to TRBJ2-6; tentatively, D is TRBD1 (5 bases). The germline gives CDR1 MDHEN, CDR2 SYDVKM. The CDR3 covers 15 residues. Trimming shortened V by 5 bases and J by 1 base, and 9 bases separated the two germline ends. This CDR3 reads CASSQQGSGANVLTF. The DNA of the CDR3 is TGTGCCAGCAGTCAGCAGGGATCTGGGGCCAACGTCCTGACTTTC.

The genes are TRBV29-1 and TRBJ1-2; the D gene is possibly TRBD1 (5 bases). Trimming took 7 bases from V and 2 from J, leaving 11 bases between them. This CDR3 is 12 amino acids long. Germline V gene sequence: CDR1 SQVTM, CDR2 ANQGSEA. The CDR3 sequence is CSALRDNYGYTF. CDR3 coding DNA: TGCAGCGCCCTGCGGGACAACTATGGCTACACCTTC.

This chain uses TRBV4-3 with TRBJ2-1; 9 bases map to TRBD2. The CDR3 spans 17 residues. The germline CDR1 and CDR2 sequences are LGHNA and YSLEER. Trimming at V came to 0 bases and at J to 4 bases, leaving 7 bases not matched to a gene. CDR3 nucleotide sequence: TGCGCCAGCAGCCAAGATTCCAGCGGGGGGATATACAATGAGCAGTTCTTC. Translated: CASSQDSSGGIYNEQFF.

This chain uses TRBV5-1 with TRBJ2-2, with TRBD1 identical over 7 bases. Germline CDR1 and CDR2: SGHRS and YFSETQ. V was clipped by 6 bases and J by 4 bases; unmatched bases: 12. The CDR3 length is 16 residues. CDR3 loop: CASTPLGGAGTGELFF. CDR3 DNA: TGCGCCAGCACCCCTTTAGGGGGCGCGGGCACCGGGGAGCTGTTTTTT.

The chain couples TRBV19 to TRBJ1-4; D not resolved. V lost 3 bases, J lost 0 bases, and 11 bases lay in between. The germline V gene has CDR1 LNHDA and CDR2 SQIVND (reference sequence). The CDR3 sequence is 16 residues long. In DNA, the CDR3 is TGTGCCAGTAGTATCCCGGCGGACGCAACTAATGAAAAACTGTTTTTT. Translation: CASSIPADATNEKLFF.

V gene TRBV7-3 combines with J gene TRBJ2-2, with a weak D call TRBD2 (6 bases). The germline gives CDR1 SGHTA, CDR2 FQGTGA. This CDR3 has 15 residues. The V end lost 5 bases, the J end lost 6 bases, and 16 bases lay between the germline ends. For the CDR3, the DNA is TGTGCCAGCAGCCTTAGGGCGGGGTTGGCCGGGGAGCTGTTTTTT. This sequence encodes CASSLRAGLAGELFF.